These 14 T cell receptor beta chains were all obtained from the same sample, sequenced in a study of T cell changes during pregnancy in multiple sclerosis. This table comes from immunoSEQ multiplex PCR, and its TCRdb copy is limited to in-frame clones, with some not included. The table shows about 89,000 clones, with about 93% occurring only once. This specimen consisted of peripheral blood, obtained in the third trimester of pregnancy. The receptors here all came from a female donor with multiple sclerosis, enrolled in a pregnancy study.

The chain recombines TRBV7-6 with TRBJ1-2; 7 bases line up with TRBD1. Trimming cost V 5 bases and J 6 bases; bases outside gene matches: 9. Germline V CDR1 and CDR2: SGHVS, FNYEAQ. The CDR3 spans 14 residues. This CDR3 is CASSPTQGGNGYTF. For the CDR3, the DNA is TGTGCCAGCAGCCCTACTCAGGGGGGTAATGGCTACACCTTC. Variable domain in full (rest from reference TRBV7-6 and TRBJ1-2): GAGVSQSPRYKVTKRGQDVALRCDPISGHVSLYWYRQALGQGPEFLTYFNYEAQQDKSGLPNDRFSAERPEGSISTLTIQRTEQRDSAMYRCASSPTQGGNGYTFGSGTRLTVV.

DNA of the CDR3: TGCGCCAGCAGCTTGGCGGGACAGGGGAATGAAAAACTGTTTTTT. Translated, it gives CASSLAGQGNEKLFF. The J gene is TRBJ1-4, the V gene TRBV5-1; 10 bases are shared with TRBD1. Germline lookup yields CDR1 SGHRS and CDR2 YFSETQ. The CDR3 has 15 amino acids. Trimming removed 0 bases from V and 5 bases from J; junction bases left unmatched: 1.

The chain couples TRBV9 to TRBJ1-2; tentatively, D is TRBD1 (5 bases). Trimming left V 9 bases short and J 5 bases short, with 17 bases between. The CDR3 loop spans 13 amino acids. Germline V gives CDR1 SGDLS, CDR2 YYNGEE. Written as DNA, the CDR3 is TGTGCCACCGGCGGAGGGACGGTATATGGCTACACCTTC. As protein: CATGGGTVYGYTF. Full variable domain (outside the CDR3, taken from reference TRBV9 and TRBJ1-2): DSGVTQTPKHLITATGQRVTLRCSPRSGDLSVYWYQQSLDQGLQFLIQYYNGEERAKGNILERFSAQQFPDLHSELNLSSLELGDSALYFCATGGGTVYGYTFGSGTRLTVV.

This clone was detected once. This rearrangement joins TRBV11-3 to TRBJ2-7; maybe TRBD2 (5 bases). The CDR3 totals 13 residues. Germline values: CDR1 SGHNT, CDR2 YENEEA. The V end lost 5 bases, the J end lost 5 bases, and 13 bases lay between the germline ends. The CDR3 loop is CASSHSSLDEQYF. For the CDR3, the DNA is TGTGCCAGCAGCCATTCTAGCTTGGACGAGCAGTACTTC.

This rearrangement joins TRBV5-5 to TRBJ2-7; D ambiguous. This CDR3 has 12 amino acids. V lost 2 bases and J lost 6, with 9 bases in between. Germline V gene lookup returns CDR1 SGHKS and CDR2 YYEKEE (reference sequence). The DNA for the CDR3 is TGTGCCAGCAGCTTCTCCTTTCTCGAGCAGTACTTC. Amino acids: CASSFSFLEQYF.

The genes are TRBV30 and TRBJ2-2; TRBD1 matches 8 bases. Per germline, CDR1 GTSNPN and CDR2 SVGIG (reference sequence). The CDR3 spans 15 residues. V was pared by 7 bases and J by 0 bases, with 7 bases of the junction left unmatched. The CDR3 region is CASRPGGANTGELFF. The CDR3 nucleotides are TGTGCCTCCCGGCCAGGGGGCGCGAACACCGGGGAGCTGTTTTTT.

The J gene is TRBJ2-3, the V gene TRBV5-6; D unresolved. With 4 bases removed from V and 4 bases from J, the gap between germline ends came to 7 bases. This CDR3 contains 12 residues. The germline CDR1 and CDR2 sequences are SGHDT and YYEEEE. The DNA for the CDR3 is TGTGCCAGCAGCCTGAGATCAGATACGCAGTATTTT. This sequence encodes CASSLRSDTQYF. Filled out from reference TRBV5-6 and TRBJ2-3, the complete variable domain reads DAGVTQSPTHLIKTRGQQVTLRCSPKSGHDTVSWYQQALGQGPQFIFQYYEEEERQRGNFPDRFSGHQFPNYSSELNVNALLLGDSALYLCASSLRSDTQYFGPGTRLTVL.

A single count supports this clone. The chain joins TRBV5-4 to TRBJ2-2; D perhaps matches TRBD1 (6 bases). The V gene's germline CDR1 is SGHNT and CDR2 YYREEE (reference sequence). V was shortened by 4 bases and J by 5 bases, with 15 bases between the two germline ends. The CDR3 sequence is 15 residues long. CDR3 in DNA: TGTGCCAGCAGCCTCGTGGCAGGGGAAACCGGGGAGCTGTTTTTT. Encoded protein: CASSLVAGETGELFF.

The rearrangement links TRBV6-1 to TRBJ1-2, with TRBD1 matching 7 bases. Per the germline V gene, CDR1 is MNHNS and CDR2 is SASEGT. The ends lost 4 bases at V and 6 bases at J; junction bases unmatched: 8. The CDR3 extends over 14 amino acids. The CDR3: CASSASTGKNGYTF. CDR3 DNA sequence: TGTGCCAGCAGTGCCTCGACAGGGAAGAATGGCTACACCTTC.

This clone has only one observation. The V call is TRBV7-9, the J call TRBJ2-1, with D possibly being TRBD2 (6 bases). The V end was cut by 7 bases, the J end by 3 bases, with 16 bases between. The CDR3 has 15 residues. Germline values: CDR1 SEHNR, CDR2 FQNEAQ (reference sequence). The CDR3 region has the DNA TGTGCCAGCACCCACCCGGGAGAGAGCTACAATGAGCAGTTCTTC. Amino acid sequence: CASTHPGESYNEQFF.

The chain couples TRBV11-2 to TRBJ2-1; maybe TRBD1 (5 bases). Germline-derived CDR1 and CDR2 are SGHAT and FQNNGV. CDR3 size: 16 residues. V was cut by 5 bases and J by 2 bases, with 16 bases left in between. The CDR3 loop reads CASSPPGQVPYNEQFF. In DNA, the CDR3 is TGTGCCAGCAGCCCTCCAGGGCAGGTCCCCTACAATGAGCAGTTCTTC. Full variable domain (rest looked up from reference TRBV11-2 and TRBJ2-1): EAGVAQSPRYKIIEKRQSVAFWCNPISGHATLYWYQQILGQGPKLLIQFQNNGVVDDSQLPKDRFSAERLKGVDSTLKIQPAKLEDSAVYLCASSPPGQVPYNEQFFGPGTRLTVL.

The V call is TRBV2, the J call TRBJ1-3, with a tentative D call TRBD1 (5 bases). The ends were cut back, 6 bases at V and 1 base at J, with 13 bases in the middle. The CDR3 has 15 amino acids. Looked up from germline, CDR1 is SNHLY and CDR2 is FYNNEI. The CDR3 region is CASSPTVTSGNTIYF. For the CDR3, the DNA is TGTGCCAGCAGCCCGACAGTGACATCTGGAAACACCATATATTTT.

This chain connects TRBV6-1 to TRBJ1-4, with D perhaps matching TRBD1 (5 bases). The CDR3 length is 14 residues. Trimming removed 1 base at V and 13 bases at J, with 16 bases between. Per the germline V gene, CDR1 is MNHNS and CDR2 is SASEGT. CDR3 bases: TGTGCCAGCAGTGAAGTGGGTGGCGGGGGAAGACTGTTTTTT. Translation: CASSEVGGGGRLFF.

This chain joins TRBV13 and TRBJ2-7; 13 positions match TRBD2. Germline CDR1 reads PRHDT; CDR2 reads FYEKMQ (reference sequence). V trimming: 4 bases; J trimming: 6 bases; junction bases outside the gene matches: 9. The CDR3 covers 16 residues. This CDR3 is CASSSPRTSGRGEQYF. Written as DNA, the CDR3 is TGTGCCAGCAGCTCCCCACGGACTAGCGGGAGAGGCGAGCAGTACTTC.